This record looks at one T cell receptor beta chain sequence and its context. The data were obtained in a study of control samples from healthy donors and cancer patients. The protocol was immunoSEQ multiplex PCR, while the TCRdb copy is restricted to in-frame clones and leaves out a portion. The table lists tens of thousands of clones, about 80% of them singletons, with 2.9% in the top ten. V was cut by 7 bases and J by 2 bases, with 17 bases left in between. From germline, CDR1 is SEHNR and CDR2 FQNEAQ (reference sequence). The CDR3 is 15 residues long. The chain combines TRBV7-9 with TRBJ1-2; D gene uncertain. Material: PBMCs. The receptor comes from a woman aged 45-59 years with lung cancer. CDR3 bases: TGTGCCAGCAACACCCCAGAAACTGTAAACTATGGCTACACCTTC. This sequence encodes CASNTPETVNYGYTF. Filled out from reference TRBV7-9 and TRBJ1-2, the complete variable domain reads DTGVSQNPRHKITKRGQNVTFRCDPISEHNRLYWYRQTLGQGPEFLTYFQNEAQLEKSRLLSDRFSAERPKGSFSTLEIQRTEQGDSAMYLCASNTPETVNYGYTFGSGTRLTVV.